A single sample gave rise to the 30 T cell receptor beta chains below, sequenced in a study of technical replicates of blood from a few donors. Clones were read by immunoSEQ multiplex PCR, and TCRdb kept only the in-frame ones, dropping some. The sample records some 70,000 clones, around 94% being singletons. The sequenced material came from T cells isolated from PBMCs. Receptor source: a human donor in good health.

This CDR3 reads CASSTGLAGGTGELFF. For the CDR3, the DNA is TGCGCCAGCAGCACAGGACTAGCGGGAGGTACCGGGGAGCTGTTTTTT. The chain employs TRBV5-1 and TRBJ2-2; 14 nucleotides line up with TRBD2. V shed 4 bases, J shed 5 bases, and the junction held 4 bases outside the gene matches. This CDR3 comprises 16 residues. The germline V gene encodes CDR1 SGHRS and CDR2 YFSETQ. The full variable domain, with the rest looked up from reference TRBV5-1 and TRBJ2-2, is KAGVTQTPRYLIKTRGQQVTLSCSPISGHRSVSWYQQTPGQGLQFLFEYFSETQRNKGNFPGRFSGRQFSNSRSEMNVSTLELGDSALYLCASSTGLAGGTGELFFGEGSRLTVL.

The chain is built from TRBV6-5 and TRBJ2-1; TRBD2 matches 7 bases. This CDR3 has 14 amino acids. Trimming cost V 6 bases and J 0 bases; bases outside gene matches: 2. Germline CDR1 and CDR2: MNHEY and SVGAGI. CDR3 nucleotide sequence: TGTGCCAGCAGGGGGGGGAGCTCCTACAATGAGCAGTTCTTC. Protein: CASRGGSSYNEQFF.

This sequence joins TRBV6-6 and TRBJ2-7, with 13 bases lining up with TRBD2. The length of the CDR3 is 14 residues. Unmatched junction bases numbered 2, after V lost 2 bases and J lost 7 bases. Germline values: CDR1 MNHNY, CDR2 SVGAGI (reference sequence). The CDR3 DNA is TGTGCCAGCAGTTACCCGGGACTAGCGGGAGAGCAGTACTTC. As protein: CASSYPGLAGEQYF.

The chain is built from TRBV27 and TRBJ1-1; D might be TRBD1 (6 bases). The CDR3 runs to 15 residues. Between the trimmed V and J ends, which lost 5 bases and 5 bases, there was a span of 18 bases. Germline V lookup: CDR1 MNHEY, CDR2 SMNVEV (reference sequence). The CDR3 sequence is CASSLMAGAGTEAFF. The CDR3 DNA is TGTGCCAGCAGTCTTATGGCGGGGGCGGGTACTGAAGCTTTCTTT.

This chain uses TRBV6-1 with TRBJ1-3, with 9 positions matching TRBD1. V lost 5 bases to trimming and J lost 2 bases; unmatched junction nucleotides: 4. Germline CDR1 MNHNS, CDR2 SASEGT. This CDR3 has 15 residues. The CDR3 coding sequence is TGTGCCAGCAGTCTCGGACAGGGGACTGGAAACACCATATATTTT. Residues: CASSLGQGTGNTIYF.

The V and J genes are TRBV19 and TRBJ1-5; unclear D gene. The CDR3 is 16 amino acids. V gave up 3 bases and J gave up 2 bases, with 14 bases separating them. The germline gives CDR1 LNHDA, CDR2 SQIVND (reference sequence). CDR3 region: CASSISLGWGNQPQHF. In DNA form, the CDR3 reads TGTGCCAGTAGTATTTCCTTGGGCTGGGGCAATCAGCCCCAGCATTTT.

The chain recombines TRBV4-1 with TRBJ2-1; 7 nucleotides line up with TRBD2. With 0 bases clipped from V and 5 bases from J, the junction kept 7 bases outside the gene matches. Germline V gives CDR1 MGHRA, CDR2 YSYEKL. This CDR3 is built from 16 residues. In DNA, the CDR3 is TGCGCCAGCAGCCAAGATGGGCTAGCGGTAAACAATGAGCAGTTCTTC. Its protein is CASSQDGLAVNNEQFF.

This clone was seen more than once but under ten times. The DNA of the CDR3 is TGTGCCAGTAGTTCGGACAGGAGCTCCTACGAGCAGTACTTC. Translated: CASSSDRSSYEQYF. The chain employs TRBV19 and TRBJ2-7; TRBD1 matches at 7 bases. The V gene's germline CDR1 is LNHDA and CDR2 SQIVND (reference sequence). The V gene end was trimmed by 5 bases and the J gene end by 0 bases; junction bases not matched to a gene: 4. This CDR3 is built from 14 residues.

This chain joins TRBV4-3 and TRBJ2-1; TRBD1 is a possible D gene (7 bases). CDR3 size: 15 residues. In germline, CDR1 is LGHNA, CDR2 YSLEER. Trimming pared 3 bases from V and 2 bases from J, leaving 11 bases between. Here the CDR3 reads CASSQQGEAYNEQFF. The DNA for the CDR3 is TGCGCCAGCAGCCAGCAGGGGGAGGCCTACAATGAGCAGTTCTTC.

The chain employs TRBV7-8 and TRBJ2-5; D perhaps matches TRBD2 (6 bases). Trimming removed 5 bases at V and 5 bases at J, with 15 bases between. Germline assignment: CDR1 SGHVS and CDR2 FQNEAQ. CDR3 length: 14 amino acids. The CDR3 region has the DNA TGTGCCAGCAGCCCCCTAGCTAGCGATGAGACCCAGTACTTC. Its protein product is CASSPLASDETQYF.

This sequence joins TRBV11-3 and TRBJ2-2; TRBD1 aligns across 8 bases. V dropped 0 bases and J dropped 3; count of bases not matched to a gene: 6. Germline CDR1 and CDR2: SGHNT and YENEEA. The CDR3 extends over 17 amino acids. CDR3 sequence (DNA): TGTGCCAGCAGCTTAGATCCATGGGGACAGGACACCGGGGAGCTGTTTTTT. This encodes CASSLDPWGQDTGELFF.

The chain has TRBV6-1 and TRBJ2-7; tentatively, D is TRBD1 (6 bases). Trimming cost V 8 bases and J 0 bases, with 11 bases left between them. This CDR3 has 13 residues. Looked up from germline, CDR1 is MNHNS and CDR2 is SASEGT. The CDR3 is CASSTGNSYEQYF. The CDR3 DNA follows: TGTGCCAGCTCCACAGGGAACTCCTACGAGCAGTACTTC.

This clone showed up just a few times. The genes are TRBV19 and TRBJ1-1; TRBD1 might be the D (5 bases). The CDR3 loop spans 12 amino acids. The germline V gene has CDR1 LNHDA and CDR2 SQIVND (reference sequence). V dropped 8 bases and J dropped 3 bases, with 10 bases sitting between them. CDR3 DNA: TGTGCCAGTTCCTGGGGGGACACTGAAGCTTTCTTT. It codes for CASSWGDTEAFF.

The genes are TRBV5-4 and TRBJ2-2; TRBD2 aligns across 16 bases. The J segment lost 0 bases and the V segment lost 0 bases, leaving 5 bases of the junction unmatched. The CDR3 extends over 20 amino acids. The V gene's germline CDR1 is SGHNT and CDR2 YYREEE (reference sequence). CDR3 sequence reads: CASSLVRGLAGGANTGELFF. CDR3 in DNA: TGTGCCAGCAGCTTGGTTAGGGGACTAGCGGGAGGGGCGAACACCGGGGAGCTGTTTTTT. Looking up the rest from reference TRBV5-4 and TRBJ2-2 gives the full variable domain: ETGVTQSPTHLIKTRGQQVTLRCSSQSGHNTVSWYQQALGQGPQFIFQYYREEENGRGNFPPRFSGLQFPNYSSELNVNALELDDSALYLCASSLVRGLAGGANTGELFFGEGSRLTVL.

The V call is TRBV4-1, the J call TRBJ2-5, with 10 bases that match TRBD1. The CDR3 spans 15 residues. V lost 4 bases, J lost 7 bases, and 9 bases stayed unmatched. Germline CDR1 is MGHRA and CDR2 is YSYEKL. CDR3 DNA: TGCGCCAGCAGCCCGTCGGGACAGGGGTCAGGGACCCAGTACTTC. It is translated as CASSPSGQGSGTQYF.

This chain joins TRBV28 and TRBJ1-4; D gene uncertain. Deletions cut 1 base from V and 0 bases from J, with 12 bases between. Germline CDR1 and CDR2: MDHEN and SYDVKM. CDR3 size: 17 residues. The CDR3 loop reads CASSLSLGEATNEKLFF. The CDR3 DNA is TGTGCCAGCAGTTTATCTCTTGGGGAGGCAACTAATGAAAAACTGTTTTTT.

The chain joins TRBV5-1 to TRBJ1-3; the D gene is possibly TRBD1 (5 bases). Trimming left V 4 bases short and J 0 bases short, with 8 bases between. Germline loops: CDR1 SGHRS, CDR2 YFSETQ. The CDR3 sequence is 14 residues long. The CDR3 region has the DNA TGCGCCAGCAGCGTTGACAGCTCTGGAAACACCATATATTTT. As protein: CASSVDSSGNTIYF.

This clone was counted a few times. The rearrangement uses TRBV30 and TRBJ1-2, with 11 bases fitting TRBD1. V gave up 1 base and J gave up 6 bases; unmatched junction bases: 4. Per germline, CDR1 GTSNPN and CDR2 SVGIG (reference sequence). The CDR3 is 14 amino acids. In DNA, the CDR3 is TGTGCCTGGAGTGGGGGACAGGGGGTTAATGGCTACACCTTC. Residues: CAWSGGQGVNGYTF.

The chain has TRBV5-1 and TRBJ1-1, with TRBD1 matching over 10 bases. In germline, CDR1 is SGHRS, CDR2 YFSETQ. With V trimmed by 2 bases and J by 4 bases, 2 bases remained unmatched. This CDR3 has 14 residues. CDR3 in DNA: TGCGCCAGCAGCTTAGACAGGGGGCCCACTGAAGCTTTCTTT. It encodes CASSLDRGPTEAFF.

The sample holds one count of this clone. V gene TRBV2 combines with J gene TRBJ2-2, with a tentative D call TRBD2 (5 bases). Trimming stripped 10 bases from V and 6 bases from J, with 12 bases between. The CDR3 loop spans 12 amino acids. Germline values: CDR1 SNHLY, CDR2 FYNNEI. The CDR3 loop reads CATLLVPGELFF. The CDR3 coding sequence is TGTGCCACGTTACTAGTTCCCGGGGAGCTGTTTTTT.

The genes are TRBV15 and TRBJ2-7; D not certain. Germline CDR1 is LNHNV and CDR2 is YYDKDF (reference sequence). The CDR3 spans 14 residues. V lost 5 bases and J 5 bases, leaving 16 bases between the germline ends. The CDR3 DNA reads TGTGCCACCAGCCGTCGTTTAGCCCTCCACGAGCAGTACTTC. Its translation is CATSRRLALHEQYF.

The J gene is TRBJ1-5, the V gene TRBV19; tentative D call: TRBD1 (6 bases). The CDR3 consists of 14 residues. V gave up 6 bases and J gave up 4 bases, with 13 bases separating them. The germline V gene has CDR1 LNHDA and CDR2 SQIVND (reference sequence). As DNA, the CDR3 is TGTGCCAGTAGCGTAGGACAGTCTAATCAGCCCCAGCATTTT. The encoded protein is CASSVGQSNQPQHF.

The chain uses TRBV6-5 and TRBJ2-7, with D possibly matching TRBD1 (6 bases). The germline V gene has CDR1 MNHEY and CDR2 SVGAGI. The CDR3 loop spans 13 amino acids. Trimming shortened V by 5 bases and J by 4 bases, and 12 bases separated the two germline ends. CDR3 sequence: CASSGQLNYEQYF. Written as DNA, the CDR3 is TGTGCCAGCAGTGGACAGTTGAATTACGAGCAGTACTTC.

The chain joins TRBV7-9 to TRBJ1-4; tentative D call: TRBD1 (5 bases). Germline V gene sequence: CDR1 SEHNR, CDR2 FQNEAQ (reference sequence). V lost 5 bases and J lost 0, with 13 bases in between. The CDR3 is 16 amino acids. The CDR3 region is CASSRIDRATNEKLFF. DNA of the CDR3: TGTGCCAGCAGCCGCATCGACAGAGCAACTAATGAAAAACTGTTTTTT. The entire variable domain, with the rest obtained from reference TRBV7-9 and TRBJ1-4, is as follows: DTGVSQNPRHKITKRGQNVTFRCDPISEHNRLYWYRQTLGQGPEFLTYFQNEAQLEKSRLLSDRFSAERPKGSFSTLEIQRTEQGDSAMYLCASSRIDRATNEKLFFGSGTQLSVL.

The gene calls are TRBV5-1 and TRBJ2-7, with a weak D call TRBD2 (6 bases). Germline V gives CDR1 SGHRS, CDR2 YFSETQ. Trimming shortened V by 0 bases and J by 2 bases, and 18 bases separated the two germline ends. The CDR3 runs to 17 residues. CDR3 coding DNA: TGCGCCAGCAGCTTGGGGGTACTTGGGACTGTTACCTACGAGCAGTACTTC. Translated: CASSLGVLGTVTYEQYF.

The V gene is TRBV27, the J gene TRBJ2-7; TRBD1 is a possible D gene (5 bases). CDR3 length equals 14 residues. Germline V CDR1 and CDR2: MNHEY, SMNVEV (reference sequence). Trimming pared 6 bases from V and 2 bases from J, leaving 14 bases between. CDR3 in amino acids: CASSPRQSTYEQYF. The CDR3, as DNA: TGTGCCAGCAGCCCAAGACAGTCTACCTACGAGCAGTACTTC.

This clone was counted between two and nine times. This chain links TRBV21-1 with TRBJ2-2; TRBD2 was called by the table and not checked on the DNA. TRBV21-1 is tagged as a pseudogene. The CDR3 has 17 amino acids. Written as DNA, the CDR3 is TGTGCCAGCAGCAAATTCATGGCGGGAGGAGACACCGGGGAGCTGTTTTTT. Translated, it gives CASSKFMAGGDTGELFF.

The chain combines TRBV9 with TRBJ1-1; D is unresolved. V dropped 0 bases and J dropped 4 bases, with 10 bases sitting between them. Germline CDR1 is SGDLS and CDR2 is YYNGEE. The CDR3 covers 14 residues. CDR3 sequence (DNA): TGTGCCAGCAGCGTAGATGGAAGGAGCACTGAAGCTTTCTTT. Its translation: CASSVDGRSTEAFF.

The gene calls are TRBV27 and TRBJ1-1; D is possibly TRBD1 (6 bases). CDR1 is MNHEY, CDR2 SMNVEV, per germline (reference sequence). The V end was cut by 3 bases, the J end by 4 bases, with 12 bases between. The CDR3 extends over 14 amino acids. The CDR3 DNA is TGTGCCAGCAGTTTCAGGGGCTGGGGCACTGAAGCTTTCTTT. As protein: CASSFRGWGTEAFF.

This clone showed up just once. The V gene is TRBV9, the J gene TRBJ2-1; 9 bases are a match to TRBD2. The V and J ends lost 4 bases and 5 bases, in that order; junction bases with no gene match: 4. The germline V gene encodes CDR1 SGDLS and CDR2 YYNGEE. The CDR3 is made up of 14 amino acids. CDR3 sequence: CASSRSGRNNEQFF. DNA of the CDR3: TGTGCCAGCAGCCGGAGCGGGAGGAACAATGAGCAGTTCTTC.